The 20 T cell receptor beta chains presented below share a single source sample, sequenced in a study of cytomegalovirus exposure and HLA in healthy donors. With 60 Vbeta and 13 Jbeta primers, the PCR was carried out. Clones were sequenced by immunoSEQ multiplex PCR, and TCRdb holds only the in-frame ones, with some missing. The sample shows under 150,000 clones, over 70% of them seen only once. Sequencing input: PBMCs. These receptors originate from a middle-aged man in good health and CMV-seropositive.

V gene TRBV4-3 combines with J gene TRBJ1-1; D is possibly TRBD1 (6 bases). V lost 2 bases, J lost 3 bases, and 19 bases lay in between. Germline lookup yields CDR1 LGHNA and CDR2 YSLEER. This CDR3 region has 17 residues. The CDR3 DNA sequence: TGCGCCAGCAGCCAACACCCAGGCACCGGACAGCACACTGAAGCTTTCTTT. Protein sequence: CASSQHPGTGQHTEAFF.

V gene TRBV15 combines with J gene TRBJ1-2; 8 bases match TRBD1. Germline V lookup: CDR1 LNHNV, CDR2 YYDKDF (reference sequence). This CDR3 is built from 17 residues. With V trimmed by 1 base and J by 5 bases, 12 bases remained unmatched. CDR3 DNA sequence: TGTGCCACCAGCAGAGGAGGGGGACCGGGACAGGTATATGGCTACACCTTC. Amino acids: CATSRGGGPGQVYGYTF.

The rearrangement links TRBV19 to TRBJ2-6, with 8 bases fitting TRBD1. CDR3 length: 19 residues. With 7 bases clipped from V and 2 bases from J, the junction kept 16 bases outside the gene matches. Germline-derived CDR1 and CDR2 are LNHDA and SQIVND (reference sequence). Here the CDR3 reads CASIGVLGTGGPGANVLTF. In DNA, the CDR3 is TGTGCCAGTATTGGCGTGCTTGGGACAGGCGGTCCTGGGGCCAACGTCCTGACTTTC.

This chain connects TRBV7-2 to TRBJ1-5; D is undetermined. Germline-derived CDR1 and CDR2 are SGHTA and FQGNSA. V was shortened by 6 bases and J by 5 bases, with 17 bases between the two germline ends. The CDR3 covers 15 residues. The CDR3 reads CASSHGRGQDQPQHF. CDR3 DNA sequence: TGTGCCAGCAGTCACGGTCGCGGTCAAGATCAGCCCCAGCATTTT.

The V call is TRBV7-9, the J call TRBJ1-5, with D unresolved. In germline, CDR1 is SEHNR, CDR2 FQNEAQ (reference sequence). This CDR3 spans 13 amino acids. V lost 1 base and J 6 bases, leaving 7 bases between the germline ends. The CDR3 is CASSLGAVQPQHF. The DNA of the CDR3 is TGTGCCAGCAGCTTAGGAGCGGTTCAGCCCCAGCATTTT. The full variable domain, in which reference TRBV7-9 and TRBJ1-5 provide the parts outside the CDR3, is DTGVSQNPRHKITKRGQNVTFRCDPISEHNRLYWYRQTLGQGPEFLTYFQNEAQLEKSRLLSDRFSAERPKGSFSTLEIQRTEQGDSAMYLCASSLGAVQPQHFGDGTRLSIL.

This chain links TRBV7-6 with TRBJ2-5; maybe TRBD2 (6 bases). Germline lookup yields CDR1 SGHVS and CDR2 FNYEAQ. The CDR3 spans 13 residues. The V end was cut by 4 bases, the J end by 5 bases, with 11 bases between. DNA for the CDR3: TGTGCCAGCAGCTCGGACTACGGGGAGACCCAGTACTTC. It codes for CASSSDYGETQYF.

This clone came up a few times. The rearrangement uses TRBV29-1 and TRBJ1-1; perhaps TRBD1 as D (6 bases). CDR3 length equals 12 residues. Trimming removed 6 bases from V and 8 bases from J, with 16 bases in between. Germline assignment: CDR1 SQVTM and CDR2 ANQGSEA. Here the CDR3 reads CSVIPTGNEAFF. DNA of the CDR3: TGCAGCGTAATACCGACAGGAAACGAAGCTTTCTTT.

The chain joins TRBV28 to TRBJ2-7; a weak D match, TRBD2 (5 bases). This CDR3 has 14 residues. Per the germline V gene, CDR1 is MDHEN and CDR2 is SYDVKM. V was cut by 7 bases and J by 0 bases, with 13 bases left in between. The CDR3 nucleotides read TGTGCCAGCACCCGGGGTTTAAGCTCCTACGAGCAGTACTTC. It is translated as CASTRGLSSYEQYF.

The CDR3, as DNA: TGTGCCAGCTCACCATTAGAAAGACAGAACACTGAAGCTTTCTTT. Protein sequence: CASSPLERQNTEAFF. V gene TRBV18 combines with J gene TRBJ1-1; D not resolved. V was clipped by 2 bases and J by 1 base, with 11 bases between them. This CDR3 contains 15 residues. The V gene's germline CDR1 is KGHSH and CDR2 LQKENI.

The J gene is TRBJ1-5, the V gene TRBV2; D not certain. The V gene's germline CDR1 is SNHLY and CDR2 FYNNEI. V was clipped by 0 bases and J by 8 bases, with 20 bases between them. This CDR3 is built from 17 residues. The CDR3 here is CASSEALLTPRVKPQHF. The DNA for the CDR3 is TGTGCCAGCAGTGAAGCGCTTCTGACACCTCGAGTTAAGCCCCAGCATTTT.

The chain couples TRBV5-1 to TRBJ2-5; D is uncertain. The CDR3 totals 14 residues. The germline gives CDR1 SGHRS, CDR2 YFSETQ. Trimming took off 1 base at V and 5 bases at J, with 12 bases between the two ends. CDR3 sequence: CASSLFGQRETQYF. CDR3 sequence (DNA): TGCGCCAGCAGCTTGTTTGGCCAGAGGGAGACCCAGTACTTC.

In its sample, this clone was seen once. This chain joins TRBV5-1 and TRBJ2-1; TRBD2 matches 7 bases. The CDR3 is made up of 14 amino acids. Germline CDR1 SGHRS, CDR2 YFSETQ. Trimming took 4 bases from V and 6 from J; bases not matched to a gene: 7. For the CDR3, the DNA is TGCGCCAGCAGCCCCGGACTAGTTTTCAATGAGCAGTTCTTC. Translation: CASSPGLVFNEQFF.

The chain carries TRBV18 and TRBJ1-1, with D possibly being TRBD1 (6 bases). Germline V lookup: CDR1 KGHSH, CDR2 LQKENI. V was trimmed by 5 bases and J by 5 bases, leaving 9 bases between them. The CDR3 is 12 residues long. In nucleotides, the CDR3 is TGTGCCAGCTCAGTACAGGGTACTGAAGCTTTCTTT. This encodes CASSVQGTEAFF.

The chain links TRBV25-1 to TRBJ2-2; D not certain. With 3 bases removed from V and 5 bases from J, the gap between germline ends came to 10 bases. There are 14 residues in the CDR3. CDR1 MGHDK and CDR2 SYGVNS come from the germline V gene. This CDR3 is CASSDLVLTGELFF. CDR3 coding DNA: TGTGCCAGCAGTGATCTAGTTTTAACCGGGGAGCTGTTTTTT.

CDR3 nucleotides: TGTGCCAGAAGCTTGGTAAGGGGTCTGAACACCGGGGAGCTGTTTTTT. It yields the protein CARSLVRGLNTGELFF. The gene calls are TRBV5-3 and TRBJ2-2, with a tentative D call TRBD1 (5 bases). TRBV5-3 is annotated as an ORF whose role is uncertain. The V and J ends lost 0 bases and 1 base respectively, with 10 bases between them. The CDR3 length is 16 residues.

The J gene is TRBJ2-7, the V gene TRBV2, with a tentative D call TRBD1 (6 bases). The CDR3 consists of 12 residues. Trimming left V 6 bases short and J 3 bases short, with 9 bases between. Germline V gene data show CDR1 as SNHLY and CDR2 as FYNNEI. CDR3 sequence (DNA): TGTGCCAGCAGCGTGGACAGCTACGAGCAGTACTTC. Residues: CASSVDSYEQYF.

The CDR3: CASSRSWDSLNTEAFF. The CDR3 DNA follows: TGTGCCAGCAGTCGTTCCTGGGACAGCTTGAACACTGAAGCTTTCTTT. J is TRBJ1-1 and V is TRBV2, with 7 bases fitting TRBD1. The CDR3 runs to 16 residues. V lost 5 bases and J lost 0; bases outside the gene matches: 9. Germline loops: CDR1 SNHLY, CDR2 FYNNEI.

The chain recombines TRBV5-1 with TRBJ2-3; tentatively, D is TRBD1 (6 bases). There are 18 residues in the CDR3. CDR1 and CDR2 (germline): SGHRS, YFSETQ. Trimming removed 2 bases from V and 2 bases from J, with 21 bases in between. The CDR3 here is CASSLMARGTPNTDTQYF. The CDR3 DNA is TGCGCCAGCAGCTTAATGGCGAGGGGGACCCCCAACACAGATACGCAGTATTTT.

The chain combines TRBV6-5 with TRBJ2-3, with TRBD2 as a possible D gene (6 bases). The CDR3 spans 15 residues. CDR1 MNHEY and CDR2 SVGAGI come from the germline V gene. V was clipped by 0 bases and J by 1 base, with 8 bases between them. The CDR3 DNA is TGTGCCAGCAGTTACTCGGCGGGGCGCACAGATACGCAGTATTTT. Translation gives CASSYSAGRTDTQYF.

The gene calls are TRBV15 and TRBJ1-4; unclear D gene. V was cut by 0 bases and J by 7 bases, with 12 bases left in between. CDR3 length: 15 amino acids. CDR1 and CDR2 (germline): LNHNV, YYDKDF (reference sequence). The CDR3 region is CATSRDAVSGEKLFF. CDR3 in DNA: TGTGCCACCAGCAGAGATGCGGTCTCTGGTGAAAAACTGTTTTTT.